These T cell receptor beta chains were read from a single sample in a study of human T cells and chemical hapten exposure. TCRdb called the RACE reads again in MiXCR, with one record for every CDR3 protein. Altogether more than 110,000 distinct CDR3 sequences are present, 12% being singletons, with the ten largest covering less than 1.5%. This sample comprised whole blood, obtained in connection with sensitization to the hapten diphenylcyclopropenone (DPC). Source of these receptors: a woman in her forties or fifties with alopecia areata. Some clones in this sample may be carry-over from other donors' samples. Each CDR3 is given with its conserved first and last residue. A D gene is named only where the DNA matches it firmly. Clone size is not always given. Where it is, it says once, few, many or a class for expanded clones.

>TRBJ1-1|NA|NA|TRBV24-1
TGTGCCACCAGTGCCGGGGGGCAGTACACTGAAGCTTTCTTT
CATSAGGQYTEAFF
>TRBJ2-5|NA|NA|TRBV7-7
TGTGCTAGCAGCTCCCTAGGGCAGGCAGAGACCCAGTACTTC
CASSSLGQAETQYF
>TRBJ1-1|TRBD1|many|TRBV4-1
TGCGCCAGCAGCCAACCATATAAAGGGGGCGCGAACACTGAAGCTTTCTTT
CASSQPYKGGANTEAFF
>TRBJ2-7|TRBD1|few|TRBV7-8
TGTGCCAGCAGCTTACGTCAGGGGGCGAACGAGCAGTACTTC
CASSLRQGANEQYF
>TRBJ2-7|TRBD2|few|TRBV19
TGTGCCAGCGGACTAGCGGGAGAGGGTCGCCACGAGCAGTACTTC
CASGLAGEGRHEQYF
>TRBJ2-1|NA|NA|TRBV20-1
TGCAGTGCTTGGCGGGATGGCAATGAGCAGTTCTTC
CSAWRDGNEQFF
>TRBJ2-3|TRBD2|NA|TRBV30
TGTGCCTGGAGTGTAGCGGGGGCGGCATCTAGCACAGATACGCAGTATTTT
CAWSVAGAASSTDTQYF
>TRBJ2-2|NA|few|TRBV12-3/TRBV12-4
TGTGCCAGCAGTTTAGGTTTGGGGCAGAGGACCGGGGAGCTGTTTTTT
CASSLGLGQRTGELFF
>TRBJ1-2|NA|few|TRBV3-1
TGTGCCAGCAGCCAAGGGCTCTCGTGGAACTATGGCTACACCTTC
CASSQGLSWNYGYTF
>TRBJ2-2|NA|NA|TRBV12-3/TRBV12-4
TGTGCCAGCAGTCGGGACCGAGCGAACACCGGGGAGCTGTTTTTT
CASSRDRANTGELFF
>TRBJ2-1|NA|few|TRBV2
TGTGCCAGCAGTCGAGACTCCCTAGTGGATGAGCAGTTCTTC
CASSRDSLVDEQFF
>TRBJ2-7|TRBD2|few|TRBV7-9
TGTGCCAGCAGCCCCCCGCTAGCGGGAGTGAGGGAGCAGTACTTC
CASSPPLAGVREQYF
>TRBJ2-3|NA|few|TRBV12-3/TRBV12-4
TGTGCCAGCACTAAAAGGGGGGGACTCAGCACAGATACGCAGTATTTT
CASTKRGGLSTDTQYF
>TRBJ1-3|NA|NA|TRBV30
TGTGCCTGGAGTGTGAATGGAAACACCATATATTTT
CAWSVNGNTIYF
>TRBJ1-2|NA|many|TRBV27
TGTGCCAGCAGTCCCTGGGAGGGTAGCCCGGGCGGCTACACCTTC
CASSPWEGSPGGYTF
>TRBJ1-1|NA|NA|TRBV29-1
TGCAGCGCCGCGAGGGGTGGAAGGGTGAACACTGAAGCTTTCTTT
CSAARGGRVNTEAFF